The rows below give T cell receptor beta chains drawn from one sample of a study of Ad26.COV2.S vaccination and SARS-CoV-2 variants. Only in-frame clones appear in the TCRdb table, and some are missing; sequencing was by immunoSEQ multiplex PCR. This table holds 200,000 to 250,000 clones, around 87% found once. Here the sequenced sample was peripheral blood, taken in a trial of Ad26.COV2.S vaccine versus placebo. The receptors derive from a person aged 18-65 years who received the Ad26.COV2.S COVID-19 vaccine or a placebo. Each CDR3 is given with its conserved first and last residue. Each record gives: J gene, V gene, D gene, clone size, CDR3 protein, CDR3 DNA. The D gene is left open where the match is weak. Part of the rows lack a size; the others show once, few, many or a class for expanded clones.

>TRBJ2-2|TRBV6-2/TRBV6-3|-|many
CASSFSTGELFF
TGTGCCAGCAGTTTCAGCACCGGGGAGCTGTTTTTT
>TRBJ1-5|TRBV6-5|-|-
CASSGGGQPQHF
TGTGCCAGCTCGGGGGGCGGACAGCCCCAGCATTTT
>TRBJ2-3|TRBV10-2|-|many
CASSERRSTDTQYF
TGCGCCAGCAGTGAGAGACGGAGCACAGATACGCAGTATTTT
>TRBJ2-7|TRBV6-5|-|-
CASRGGPPTYEQYF
TGTGCCAGCAGGGGCGGACCGCCAACCTACGAGCAGTACTTC
>TRBJ2-6|TRBV2|-|-
CASRVPLANVLTF
TGTGCCAGCAGAGTCCCCTTGGCCAACGTCCTGACTTTC
>TRBJ1-5|TRBV19|-|-
CASSMRGPNQPQHF
TGTGCCAGTAGTATGAGAGGACCGAATCAGCCCCAGCATTTT
>TRBJ2-7|TRBV6-5|-|-
CASSYQRASYEQYF
TGTGCCAGCAGTTACCAGCGGGCCTCCTACGAGCAGTACTTC
>TRBJ1-1|TRBV14|TRBD1|-
CASSPPTGGNTEAFF
TGTGCCAGCAGCCCCCCGACAGGGGGGAACACTGAAGCTTTCTTT
>TRBJ2-7|TRBV5-4|-|-
CASSLAVQASYEQYF
TGTGCCAGCAGCTTGGCCGTACAGGCCTCCTACGAGCAGTACTTC
>TRBJ2-2|TRBV15|TRBD1|-
CATNRDRGSSTGELFF
TGTGCCACCAACCGGGACAGGGGTTCGTCCACCGGGGAGCTGTTTTTT
>TRBJ2-5|TRBV6-5|-|-
CASSSGTLQETQYF
TGTGCCAGCAGTTCTGGGACACTACAAGAGACCCAGTACTTC
>TRBJ2-2|TRBV9|-|-
CASSVAAGAGELFF
TGTGCCAGCAGCGTAGCCGCTGGCGCCGGGGAGCTGTTTTTT
>TRBJ1-4|TRBV5-1|TRBD1|-
CASSRYRQGSNEKLFF
TGCGCCAGCAGCCGGTACCGACAGGGATCTAATGAAAAACTGTTTTTT
>TRBJ2-1|TRBV5-1|TRBD1|-
CASSTSPGQGTVHNEQFF
TGCGCCAGCAGCACAAGCCCGGGACAGGGAACTGTCCACAATGAGCAGTTCTTC
>TRBJ2-1|TRBV7-3|TRBD2|few
CASGLAGSNNEQFF
TGTGCCAGCGGGTTAGCGGGGAGTAACAATGAGCAGTTCTTC
>TRBJ1-3|TRBV6-5|TRBD1|-
CASSYGTGSGNTIYF
TGTGCCAGCAGTTACGGGACAGGGTCTGGAAACACCATATATTTT
>TRBJ2-7|TRBV10-3|-|few
CAISDSGFRASYEQYF
TGTGCCATCAGTGACTCAGGGTTTCGAGCGTCCTACGAGCAGTACTTC
>TRBJ2-7|TRBV18|TRBD1|-
CASSPRDRGEQYF
TGTGCCAGCTCACCGCGGGACAGGGGTGAGCAGTACTTC
>TRBJ2-7|TRBV4-3|-|-
CASSHEVLYEQYF
TGCGCCAGCAGCCACGAGGTCCTTTACGAGCAGTACTTC
>TRBJ2-1|TRBV7-9|TRBD2|-
CASRKVAGKSSYNEQFF
TGTGCCAGCAGGAAGGTAGCGGGAAAGAGCTCCTACAATGAGCAGTTCTTC
>TRBJ1-6|TRBV15|-|-
CATSRTVPYNSPLHF
TGTGCCACCAGCAGGACAGTCCCTTATAATTCACCCCTCCACTTT
>TRBJ1-4|TRBV28|-|-
CASSLSPNEKLFF
TGTGCCAGCAGTTTATCTCCTAATGAAAAACTGTTTTTT
>TRBJ1-4|TRBV6-1|-|-
CASSDTRTEKLFF
TGTGCCAGCAGTGATACCAGGACCGAAAAACTGTTTTTT
>TRBJ1-1|TRBV6-5|-|-
CASRGSRATEAFF
TGTGCCAGCAGGGGAAGTAGAGCAACTGAAGCTTTCTTT
>TRBJ1-1|TRBV6-5|-|-
CASRVRGVQGGEAFF
TGTGCCAGCAGAGTAAGAGGGGTTCAAGGGGGTGAAGCTTTCTTT
>TRBJ2-5|TRBV10-3|-|-
CAISESGLLGETQYF
TGTGCCATCAGTGAGTCGGGGTTGCTGGGGGAGACCCAGTACTTC
>TRBJ2-7|TRBV2|TRBD2|-
CASWEGAEQYF
TGTGCCAGCTGGGAGGGTGCCGAGCAGTACTTC
>TRBJ1-5|TRBV7-2|TRBD1|few
CASSREGTGGGQPQHF
TGTGCCAGCAGTAGGGAGGGGACAGGGGGCGGACAGCCCCAGCATTTT
>TRBJ2-1|TRBV18|TRBD1|-
CASPGQGANEQFF
TGTGCCAGCCCGGGACAGGGGGCTAATGAGCAGTTCTTC
>TRBJ2-5|TRBV25-1|TRBD2|-
CASSESPAGEETQYF
TGTGCCAGCAGTGAATCCCCGGCGGGGGAAGAGACCCAGTACTTC
>TRBJ1-5|TRBV7-8|-|-
CASSPRREGNQPQHF
TGTGCCAGCAGCCCGCGCAGGGAAGGCAATCAGCCCCAGCATTTT
>TRBJ1-5|TRBV23-1|TRBD1|-
CASSPEGQFSVPQPQHF
TGCGCCAGCAGTCCCGAGGGACAGTTTTCGGTTCCCCAGCCCCAGCATTTT
>TRBJ2-5|TRBV2|-|-
CASTSAYQETQYF
TGTGCCAGCACTAGCGCGTACCAAGAGACCCAGTACTTC
>TRBJ1-1|TRBV19|TRBD1|-
CASSTGQGLVNTEAFF
TGTGCCAGTAGTACCGGACAGGGTCTGGTGAACACTGAAGCTTTCTTT
>TRBJ2-7|TRBV10-2|TRBD2|few
CASRGGGGAYEQYF
TGCGCCAGCAGGGGCGGCGGGGGGGCCTACGAGCAGTACTTC
>TRBJ2-7|TRBV6-6|-|-
CASSSPSIYEQYF
TGTGCCAGCAGTTCCCCGTCAATCTACGAGCAGTACTTC
>TRBJ2-7|TRBV14|-|-
CASSQRGRAPYEQYF
TGTGCCAGCAGCCAGCGGGGCAGGGCCCCCTACGAGCAGTACTTC
>TRBJ2-7|TRBV6-6|-|once
CASSSTGIDEQYF
TGTGCCAGCAGTAGTACAGGGATCGACGAGCAGTACTTC
>TRBJ1-6|TRBV19|-|-
CASSDTSNSPLHF
TGTGCCAGTAGTGATACCAGTAATTCACCCCTCCACTTT
>TRBJ1-2|TRBV27|-|few
CASSLSMGGNYGYTF
TGTGCCAGCAGTTTATCGATGGGGGGCAACTATGGCTACACCTTC
>TRBJ2-4|TRBV4-1|TRBD1|-
CASSHIFREQGKNIQYF
TGCGCCAGCAGCCATATATTTCGCGAACAGGGGAAAAACATTCAGTACTTC
>TRBJ2-5|TRBV19|-|-
CASSMNVWETQYF
TGTGCCAGTAGTATGAATGTGTGGGAGACCCAGTACTTC
>TRBJ1-1|TRBV28|-|-
CASSLTAPNTEAFF
TGTGCCAGCAGTTTAACCGCTCCGAACACTGAAGCTTTCTTT
>TRBJ2-5|TRBV6-5|-|-
CASSLRRGYGETQYF
TGTGCCAGCAGCCTCCGACGGGGTTATGGGGAGACCCAGTACTTC
>TRBJ1-2|TRBV19|TRBD1|-
CASSRPGTVNGYTF
TGTGCCAGTAGCAGGCCAGGGACAGTGAATGGCTACACCTTC
>TRBJ2-6|TRBV5-4|-|-
CASSFRGAGANVLTF
TGTGCCAGCAGCTTTCGCGGGGCCGGGGCCAACGTCCTGACTTTC
>TRBJ2-6|TRBV4-1|-|few
CASREQGSGANVLTF
TGCGCCAGCAGGGAACAGGGATCTGGGGCCAACGTCCTGACTTTC
>TRBJ1-5|TRBV6-2/TRBV6-3|-|-
CASSYTGSNQPQHF
TGTGCCAGCAGTTACACAGGGAGCAATCAGCCCCAGCATTTT
>TRBJ1-1|TRBV19|-|-
CASSAGPGEAFF
TGTGCCAGTAGTGCGGGTCCTGGTGAAGCTTTCTTT
>TRBJ2-2|TRBV29-1|TRBD1|-
CSVEKNDRAAGELFF
TGCAGCGTTGAAAAAAATGACAGGGCTGCCGGGGAGCTGTTTTTT
>TRBJ2-2|TRBV7-2|TRBD2|once
CASSRTSGRDTGELFF
TGTGCCAGCAGCCGTACTAGCGGGAGAGACACCGGGGAGCTGTTTTTT
>TRBJ1-1|TRBV6-6|-|-
CASRTNTEAFF
TGTGCCAGCAGGACCAACACTGAAGCTTTCTTT